The present entry profiles one T cell receptor (beta chain) with its context. J gave up 3 bases and V 5 bases, and 4 bases lay outside the gene matches. Germline V gives CDR1 MNHEY, CDR2 SVGAGI. This CDR3 has 15 amino acids. The table came from immunoSEQ multiplex PCR; TCRdb's copy has only in-frame clones and leaves some out. The repertoire holds roughly 290,000 clones, with around nine tenths as singletons. This entry comes from a study of blood T cell repertoires in COVID-19. Whole-study context: T cells, B-cell-depleted T cells, or PBMCs supplied cDNA or gDNA.

This clonotype was obtained from a woman aged 25 to 39 with COVID-19, enrolled during active disease. The chain is built from TRBV6-5 and TRBJ1-3; 10 bases are a match to TRBD1. The sequenced sample was peripheral blood. The CDR3 spells CASSRTGGYGNTIYF. The DNA for the CDR3 is TGTGCCAGCAGTAGGACAGGGGGGTATGGAAACACCATATATTTT.